This note documents a single T cell receptor (beta chain) sequence. The antigen is unknown. Using immunoSEQ multiplex PCR, the repertoire was profiled, and TCRdb retains in-frame clones only, with some absent. Of 100,000 to 150,000 clones in the sample, around 92% are singletons; the top ten hold about 1.6%. This sample stems from a study of T cell responses to AZD1222 COVID-19 vaccine. In the study overall: Both about-4-week and about-12-week second-dose recipients were combined. Study-level findings and limits: None of the repertoires were sampled until the peak T cell response had passed. Clonal diversity may have been underestimated, and the donors were mostly white British, with more females than males.

V gave up 5 bases and J gave up 0 bases, with 11 bases separating them. CDR1 is LNHDA and CDR2 is SQIVND in the germline V gene (reference sequence). The CDR3 is 15 amino acids. This clonotype originated in an adult in good health. This rearrangement joins TRBV19 to TRBJ1-5; D is possibly TRBD1 (5 bases). The sequencing used peripheral blood, collected on day 0 of AZD1222 vaccination. The CDR3 sequence: CASSAQVNSNQPQHF. In DNA form, the CDR3 reads TGTGCCAGTAGTGCACAGGTAAATAGCAATCAGCCCCAGCATTTT.